This TCR beta chain is from a study of blood T cells in healthy people across ages. Using a J-beta primer mix together with a sample-barcoded 5' primer, a second PCR was run for roughly 6 to 12 cycles. Researchers report that a template-switch adaptor with 12 random nucleotides tagged each cDNA molecule. Using its own MiXCR run on the 5' RACE reads, TCRdb lists one record per CDR3 protein. The table includes almost 550,000 distinct CDR3 sequences, less than 25% detected once. This clonotype showed up just a few times. Its antigen remains unidentified. Regarding the study as a whole: Naive CD4+ cell counts and diversity both ran higher in long-lived than in aged donors.

This CDR3 has 10 amino acids. V was pared by 6 bases and J by 6 bases, with 4 bases between. The germline V gene has CDR1 SEHNR and CDR2 FQNEAQ (reference sequence). This sample also belongs to another study, concerning T cells of mothers and their children. That study adds: Samples were provided by three healthy Caucasian mothers and their six children. There were no persistent microchimeric T cell clones detected.

This clonotype was obtained from a boy younger than 18 in good health. The chain employs TRBV7-9 and TRBJ2-3; the D is unclear. What was sequenced was blood. The CDR3 region is CASSKDTQYF. The CDR3 coding sequence is TGTGCCAGCAGTAAGGATACGCAGTATTTT.